One and the same sample provided the 3 T cell receptor beta chains below, sequenced in a study of T cells expressing NK-cell markers. TCRdb derives one entry per CDR3 protein from the 5' RACE reads, leaving out DNA. This sample's table reports roughly 300,000 distinct CDR3 sequences. Sample: blood T cells: a sorted CD56 or NKG2C T cell subset, CD4+ or CD8+ T cells, or bulk PBMC T cells (not recorded which). Receptor source: a woman between 18 and 70 years old in good health.

The chain carries TRBV20-1 and TRBJ2-7; TCRdb proposes TRBD1, but this gene call is untestable without DNA. In germline, CDR1 is DFQATT, CDR2 SNEGSKA (reference sequence). The CDR3 runs 13 residues. This CDR3 is CSARGQGVYEQYF.

The chain employs TRBV5-1 and TRBJ2-7; without DNA, the TCRdb call of TRBD2 cannot be checked. The germline CDR1 and CDR2 sequences are SGHRS and YFSETQ. The CDR3 runs to 15 residues. The chain's CDR3 is CASSLGGTTTYEQYF. Full variable domain (outside the CDR3, taken from reference TRBV5-1 and TRBJ2-7): KAGVTQTPRYLIKTRGQQVTLSCSPISGHRSVSWYQQTPGQGLQFLFEYFSETQRNKGNFPGRFSGRQFSNSRSEMNVSTLELGDSALYLCASSLGGTTTYEQYFGPGTRLTVT.

The rearrangement links TRBV6-1 to TRBJ2-7; checking the TCRdb D call of TRBD1 is not possible without DNA. Germline CDR1 and CDR2: MNHNS and SASEGT. The CDR3 spans 15 residues. Here the CDR3 reads CASSPRVRAAYEQYF.